These 22 T cell receptor beta chains were all obtained from the same sample, sequenced in a study of T cell changes during pregnancy in multiple sclerosis. Generated by immunoSEQ multiplex PCR, the TCRdb table keeps only in-frame clones and is missing some. The sample shows 65,000 to 90,000 clones, approximately 92% of them seen only once. The specimen comprised peripheral blood, sampled in the third trimester of pregnancy. The source is a female donor in good health, enrolled as a control in a pregnancy study.

Here the CDR3 DNA reads TGCGCCAGCAGCTTCGGGGGAGGCACTGATATGAACTACGAGCAGTACTTC. Translated: CASSFGGGTDMNYEQYF. The rearrangement joins TRBV5-1 to TRBJ2-7, with D tentatively TRBD2 (6 bases). The CDR3 extends over 17 amino acids. Looked up from germline, CDR1 is SGHRS and CDR2 is YFSETQ. V dropped 2 bases and J dropped 3 bases, with 21 bases sitting between them.

The V gene is TRBV27, the J gene TRBJ1-2; D not certain. Germline V gives CDR1 MNHEY, CDR2 SMNVEV (reference sequence). The CDR3 runs 13 residues. The V and J ends lost 1 base and 8 bases respectively, with 11 bases between them. The CDR3 region is CASSLYPTTGYTF. The CDR3 DNA is TGTGCCAGCAGTTTATATCCAACTACGGGCTACACCTTC.

A note on this clone: Germline and junction disagree at one end, which may indicate a read error. This chain joins TRBV29-1 and TRBJ2-7; D is perhaps TRBD1 (5 bases). CDR1 and CDR2 (germline): SQVTM, ANQGSEA. The CDR3 extends over 13 amino acids. CDR3 nucleotides: TGCAGCGCTAGGCCCGACAGTTCCTCCGAGCAGTACTTC. The encoded protein is CSARPDSSSEQYF.

V and J are TRBV28 and TRBJ2-7; D remains unclear. Germline lookup yields CDR1 MDHEN and CDR2 SYDVKM. The CDR3 spans 13 residues. V shed 3 bases and J shed 6 bases, with 12 bases lying between them. The CDR3 is CASSFRGLSEQYF. The CDR3 region has the DNA TGTGCCAGCAGTTTTCGAGGTCTCTCCGAGCAGTACTTC.

This chain links TRBV5-6 with TRBJ1-4; perhaps TRBD1 as D (6 bases). The CDR3 runs to 14 residues. Trimming removed 1 base from V and 7 bases from J, with 11 bases in between. Looked up from germline, CDR1 is SGHDT and CDR2 is YYEEEE. The CDR3 bases are TGTGCCAGCAGCTTGACCAGGGGTACTGAAAAACTGTTTTTT. Protein sequence: CASSLTRGTEKLFF.

V usage is TRBV7-8 and J usage is TRBJ1-1, with D maybe TRBD1 (6 bases). The V end was cut by 1 base, the J end by 0 bases, with 12 bases between. The CDR3 has 16 amino acids. Germline values: CDR1 SGHVS, CDR2 FQNEAQ. The CDR3 sequence is CASSLEGGIMNTEAFF. DNA of the CDR3: TGTGCCAGCAGCTTAGAGGGGGGGATCATGAACACTGAAGCTTTCTTT.

The chain joins TRBV6-5 to TRBJ1-2; TRBD1 agrees at 8 bases. Germline V gives CDR1 MNHEY, CDR2 SVGAGI. The CDR3 loop spans 14 amino acids. The junction had 6 bases not matched to a gene; V was cut back by 5 bases and J by 4 bases. The CDR3 DNA follows: TGTGCCAGCAGTAGACAGGGGTTGACCTATGGCTACACCTTC. Encoded protein: CASSRQGLTYGYTF.

CDR3 sequence reads: CASSQPVDREGYTF. Here the CDR3 DNA reads TGCGCCAGCAGCCAACCCGTAGACAGGGAAGGCTACACCTTC. The chain couples TRBV4-1 to TRBJ1-2; TRBD1 matches 7 bases. CDR1 MGHRA and CDR2 YSYEKL come from the germline V gene. The CDR3 contains 14 residues. Trimming removed 2 bases from V and 8 bases from J; junction bases left unmatched: 8.

This rearrangement joins TRBV5-1 to TRBJ2-1, with D possibly being TRBD1 (6 bases). The length of the CDR3 is 16 residues. The germline V and J ends were trimmed by 4 bases and 0 bases, with 14 bases remaining between them. Looked up from germline, CDR1 is SGHRS and CDR2 is YFSETQ. CDR3 in DNA: TGCGCCAGCAGCCAAGGGGACACTAACTCCTACAATGAGCAGTTCTTC. Amino acids: CASSQGDTNSYNEQFF.

V gene TRBV7-2 combines with J gene TRBJ2-1; 8 bases fit TRBD2. Losses at the gene ends were 5 bases for V and 5 bases for J; bases not matched to a gene: 11. This CDR3 contains 16 residues. Germline V gene data show CDR1 as SGHTA and CDR2 as FQGNSA. In nucleotides, the CDR3 is TGTGCCAGCAGCCCCATGGGCGGGAGGAAGGACAATGAGCAGTTCTTC. Protein product: CASSPMGGRKDNEQFF. Filled out from reference TRBV7-2 and TRBJ2-1, the complete variable domain reads GAGVSQSPSNKVTEKGKDVELRCDPISGHTALYWYRQSLGQGLEFLIYFQGNSAPDKSGLPSDRFSAERTGGSVSTLTIQRTQQEDSAVYLCASSPMGGRKDNEQFFGPGTRLTVL.

The chain couples TRBV30 to TRBJ2-2, with 10 bases identical to TRBD2. From germline, CDR1 is GTSNPN and CDR2 SVGIG (reference sequence). After removal of 5 bases from V and 5 bases from J, the junction contained 5 bases not matched to a gene. The length of the CDR3 is 14 residues. The CDR3 region is CAWDLAGATGELFF. The CDR3, as DNA: TGTGCCTGGGATCTAGCGGGAGCGACCGGGGAGCTGTTTTTT. Together with reference TRBV30 and TRBJ2-2, the CDR3 gives the full variable domain: SQTIHQWPATLVQPVGSPLSLECTVEGTSNPNLYWYRQAAGRGLQLLFYSVGIGQISSEVPQNLSASRPQDRQFILSSKKLLLSDSGFYLCAWDLAGATGELFFGEGSRLTVL.

The genes are TRBV4-3 and TRBJ2-2, with a tentative D call TRBD2 (6 bases). Germline CDR1 and CDR2: LGHNA and YSLEER. The CDR3 sequence is 16 residues long. Between the trimmed V and J ends, which lost 0 bases and 1 base, there was a span of 9 bases. The CDR3 is CASSQDSGLNTGELFF. CDR3 nucleotide sequence: TGCGCCAGCAGCCAAGATTCGGGACTGAACACCGGGGAGCTGTTTTTT.

The V gene is TRBV19, the J gene TRBJ1-4, with TRBD1 identical over 7 bases. Germline values: CDR1 LNHDA, CDR2 SQIVND (reference sequence). The CDR3 contains 15 residues. Germline trimming cut 6 bases from V and 5 bases from J; bases unmatched to any gene: 9. DNA for the CDR3: TGTGCCAGTAGCTCAACCGGGACAGCGAATGAAAAACTGTTTTTT. It encodes CASSSTGTANEKLFF.

This clone was recorded once. The rearrangement links TRBV4-2 to TRBJ2-7, with D possibly matching TRBD2 (6 bases). Germline CDR1 and CDR2: LGHNA and YNFKEQ. The V gene lost 0 bases and the J gene lost 4 bases, with 10 bases spanning the gap. The CDR3 runs 14 residues. The DNA for the CDR3 is TGTGCCAGCAGCCAAGATGGGGGGTATTACGAGCAGTACTTC. Translated: CASSQDGGYYEQYF.

This rearrangement joins TRBV19 to TRBJ2-1; TRBD1 agrees at 8 bases. The CDR3 runs to 15 residues. V was pared by 6 bases and J by 5 bases, with 9 bases of the junction left unmatched. Germline V gives CDR1 LNHDA, CDR2 SQIVND (reference sequence). CDR3 bases: TGTGCCAGTAGCACGGGACAGGTTTTCCACAATGAGCAGTTCTTC. Translation gives CASSTGQVFHNEQFF.

J is TRBJ1-1 and V is TRBV28; D remains ambiguous. V lost 3 bases to trimming and J lost 3 bases, with 11 bases between them. The CDR3 covers 14 residues. Per germline, CDR1 MDHEN and CDR2 SYDVKM. Here the CDR3 DNA reads TGTGCCAGCAGTTTTTCTATTCGGGACACTGAAGCTTTCTTT. This sequence encodes CASSFSIRDTEAFF.

This chain links TRBV15 with TRBJ1-1, with 8 bases lining up with TRBD1. Germline CDR1 LNHNV, CDR2 YYDKDF (reference sequence). The CDR3 totals 15 residues. V lost 1 base and J lost 4; bases outside the gene matches: 5. In DNA form, the CDR3 reads TGTGCCACCAGCAGAGCAACAGGGGGATTCACTGAAGCTTTCTTT. Translation gives CATSRATGGFTEAFF.

The V gene is TRBV21-1, the J gene TRBJ1-3. TRBV21-1 counts as a pseudogene. This CDR3 comprises 16 residues. CDR3 DNA sequence: TGTGCCAGCAGCAAATGGCGGGGCGGTGGTGGAAACACCATATATTTT. This encodes CASSKWRGGGGNTIYF.

This chain joins TRBV9 and TRBJ2-3, with TRBD2 identical over 9 bases. The V gene's germline CDR1 is SGDLS and CDR2 YYNGEE. The CDR3 totals 16 residues. The J segment lost 6 bases and the V segment lost 0 bases, leaving 8 bases of the junction unmatched. CDR3 region: CASSVAGAGGGDTQYF. The CDR3, as DNA: TGTGCCAGCAGCGTAGCTGGGGCGGGAGGGGGGGATACGCAGTATTTT.

This chain links TRBV4-1 with TRBJ2-2; 7 nucleotides match TRBD2. V lost 1 base, J lost 1 base, and 3 bases stayed unmatched. Germline CDR1 and CDR2: MGHRA and YSYEKL. The CDR3 is made up of 16 amino acids. The CDR3 DNA is TGCGCCAGCAGCCAAGTTTGGGAGGGGAACACCGGGGAGCTGTTTTTT. Its translation is CASSQVWEGNTGELFF.

The chain recombines TRBV11-1 with TRBJ2-3; 7 positions agree with TRBD1. The germline V gene encodes CDR1 SGHAT and CDR2 FQDESV (reference sequence). With V trimmed by 1 base and J by 6 bases, 7 bases remained unmatched. The CDR3 is 15 amino acids. The CDR3 loop reads CASSLETGARDTQYF. CDR3 sequence (DNA): TGTGCCAGCAGCTTAGAAACAGGGGCCCGGGATACGCAGTATTTT.

As to this clone: At one of its ends the junction is not consistent with the germline gene, which may arise from a read error. The gene calls are TRBV7-7 and TRBJ2-5; 9 nucleotides agree with TRBD1. The CDR3 totals 12 residues. CDR1 and CDR2 from the germline V gene are SSHAT and FNYEAQ (reference sequence). This CDR3 is CASRDRGETQYF. The CDR3 region has the DNA TGTGCTAGCAGAGACAGGGGGGAGACCCAGTACTTC.